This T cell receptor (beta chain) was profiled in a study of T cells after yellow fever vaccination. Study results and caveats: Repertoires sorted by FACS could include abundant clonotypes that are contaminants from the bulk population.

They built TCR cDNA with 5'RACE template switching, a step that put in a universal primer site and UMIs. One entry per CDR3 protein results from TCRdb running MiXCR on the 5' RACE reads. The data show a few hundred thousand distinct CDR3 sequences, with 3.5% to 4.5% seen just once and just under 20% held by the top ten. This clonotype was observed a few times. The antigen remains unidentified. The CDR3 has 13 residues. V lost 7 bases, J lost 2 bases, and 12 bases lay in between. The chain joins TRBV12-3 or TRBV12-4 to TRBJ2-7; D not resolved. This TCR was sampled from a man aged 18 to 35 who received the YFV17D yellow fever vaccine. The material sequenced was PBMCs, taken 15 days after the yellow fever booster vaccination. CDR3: CASTPDAAYEQYF. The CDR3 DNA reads TGTGCCAGCACCCCAGACGCTGCCTACGAGCAGTACTTC.